The 15 T cell receptor beta chains below all came from one sample that was sequenced in a study of early T cells in non-severe SARS-CoV-2 infection. TCRdb re-called the 5' RACE reads through MiXCR, storing one row per CDR3 protein. The sample includes about 67,000 distinct CDR3 sequences, more than 9% of them seen just once. Sequenced material: whole blood. The receptor source for this set is an adult who was a healthcare worker with PCR-confirmed SARS-CoV-2 infection or an uninfected control (not recorded which).

This clonotype was seen repeatedly, ten times or more. This chain connects TRBV6-5 to TRBJ2-5; TRBD1 agrees at 7 bases. Germline V lookup: CDR1 MNHEY, CDR2 SVGAGI. The V segment lost 4 bases and the J segment 1 base; nucleotides outside the gene matches: 9. CDR3 length equals 16 residues. CDR3 coding DNA: TGTGCCAGCAGTTTCACAGGGGATCCCCGCCAAGAGACCCAGTACTTC. Translated: CASSFTGDPRQETQYF.

This chain uses TRBV19 with TRBJ1-4; tentatively, D is TRBD1 (6 bases). The germline gives CDR1 LNHDA, CDR2 SQIVND (reference sequence). V gave up 5 bases and J gave up 8 bases, with 24 bases separating them. The length of the CDR3 is 17 residues. For the CDR3, the DNA is TGTGCCAGTAGTCCCCGGGGTAGGGGGAAATCCGAGGAAAAACTGTTTTTT. This encodes CASSPRGRGKSEEKLFF. Full variable domain (missing parts from reference TRBV19 and TRBJ1-4): DGGITQSPKYLFRKEGQNVTLSCEQNLNHDAMYWYRQDPGQGLRLIYYSQIVNDFQKGDIAEGYSVSREKKESFPLTVTSAQKNPTAFYLCASSPRGRGKSEEKLFFGSGTQLSVL.

This clonotype has at least ten counts. The junction differs from germline at one of its ends, possibly a read error. V gene TRBV30 combines with J gene TRBJ2-5; 7 nucleotides line up with TRBD2. The germline gives CDR1 GTSNPN, CDR2 SVGIG (reference sequence). The CDR3 consists of 15 residues. Written as DNA, the CDR3 is TGTCCCTGGAGTCTTTCTGTGGGGGGAGGGGAGACCCAGTACTTC. Encoded protein: CPWSLSVGGGETQYF.

This clonotype was detected a few times. The J gene is TRBJ1-2, the V gene TRBV30; no reliable D call. Trimming took 2 bases from V and 8 from J, leaving 6 bases between them. Germline CDR1 is GTSNPN and CDR2 is SVGIG (reference sequence). CDR3 length: 10 residues. The CDR3 region is CAWSLGGYTF. The DNA of the CDR3 is TGTGCCTGGAGTCTGGGGGGCTACACCTTC.

This clonotype appeared many times. V gene TRBV3-1 combines with J gene TRBJ2-1; D is perhaps TRBD2 (6 bases). The CDR3 is 15 residues long. V shed 0 bases and J shed 7 bases, with 13 bases lying between them. Germline CDR1 and CDR2: LGHDT and YNNKEL (reference sequence). The CDR3 nucleotides are TGTGCCAGCAGCCAAGATGGCGGGAAGTGGAATGAGCAGTTCTTC. It codes for CASSQDGGKWNEQFF.

V is TRBV2 and J is TRBJ2-5; tentatively, D is TRBD2 (6 bases). The CDR3 runs to 15 residues. Germline V lookup: CDR1 SNHLY, CDR2 FYNNEI. Between the trimmed V and J ends, which lost 6 bases and 2 bases, there was a span of 16 bases. As DNA, the CDR3 is TGTGCCAGCAGCCGAGGCGGGACTCTTCAAGAGACCCAGTACTTC. Its protein product is CASSRGGTLQETQYF.

Many counts were recorded for this clonotype. The V gene is TRBV5-4, the J gene TRBJ2-5; maybe TRBD1 (6 bases). V lost 3 bases to trimming and J lost 2 bases, with 14 bases between them. There are 15 residues in the CDR3. The germline V gene has CDR1 SGHNT and CDR2 YYREEE (reference sequence). CDR3 nucleotide sequence: TGTGCCAGCAGCTCCGGACAGACGGTTCAAGAGACCCAGTACTTC. It yields the protein CASSSGQTVQETQYF.

This clonotype has ten or more counts. The rearrangement uses TRBV10-1 and TRBJ2-5, with a weak D call TRBD2 (6 bases). The V end was cut by 3 bases, the J end by 1 base, with 9 bases between. The CDR3 consists of 14 residues. The germline V gene encodes CDR1 WNHNN and CDR2 SYGVQD (reference sequence). CDR3: CASSDRTTQETQYF. Here the CDR3 DNA reads TGCGCCAGCAGTGACAGGACTACCCAAGAGACCCAGTACTTC.

The sample holds many counts of this clonotype. V is TRBV19 and J is TRBJ2-7; 10 positions agree with TRBD2. The V segment lost 6 bases and the J segment 0 bases; nucleotides outside the gene matches: 14. The length of the CDR3 is 18 residues. The germline CDR1 and CDR2 sequences are LNHDA and SQIVND (reference sequence). CDR3 amino acids: CASRPLGLARTSSYEQYF. The CDR3 region has the DNA TGTGCCAGTAGACCTCTGGGACTAGCGCGTACTAGCTCCTACGAGCAGTACTTC.

This clonotype was counted many times. V is TRBV6-5 and J is TRBJ1-5, with D possibly being TRBD1 (6 bases). Looked up from germline, CDR1 is MNHEY and CDR2 is SVGAGI. V was trimmed by 6 bases and J by 5 bases, leaving 17 bases between them. The CDR3 totals 15 residues. The CDR3 sequence: CASRTDSEAYQPQHF. As DNA, the CDR3 is TGTGCCAGCAGGACGGACAGTGAGGCTTATCAGCCCCAGCATTTT.

V and J are TRBV15 and TRBJ2-3, with a weak D call TRBD1 (6 bases). V was cut by 2 bases and J by 4 bases, with 19 bases left in between. The CDR3 has 17 amino acids. Per germline, CDR1 LNHNV and CDR2 YYDKDF (reference sequence). This CDR3 reads CATSRPGAKGAADTQYF. CDR3 DNA sequence: TGTGCCACCAGCAGACCAGGGGCTAAGGGAGCGGCAGATACGCAGTATTTT.

Relative to its sample, this clonotype is medium-sized (0.01 to 0.1%). V usage is TRBV19 and J usage is TRBJ2-5; D is uncertain. The germline V gene encodes CDR1 LNHDA and CDR2 SQIVND (reference sequence). Trimming removed 7 bases from V and 5 bases from J, with 14 bases in between. The CDR3 consists of 13 residues. CDR3 residues: CASMGPHGETQYF. CDR3 in DNA: TGTGCCAGTATGGGTCCGCACGGGGAGACCCAGTACTTC.

In nucleotides, the CDR3 is TGTGCCAGCACGCTGGAAGCGGGGGGTCCCTACGAGCAGTACTTC. It specifies CASTLEAGGPYEQYF. The chain has TRBV2 and TRBJ2-7; 9 nucleotides line up with TRBD2. This CDR3 region has 15 residues. CDR1 is SNHLY, CDR2 FYNNEI, per germline. The ends lost 7 bases at V and 2 bases at J; junction bases unmatched: 9.

This clonotype turned up a few times. V is TRBV29-1 and J is TRBJ2-1; D perhaps matches TRBD2 (5 bases). This CDR3 is built from 14 residues. V dropped 5 bases and J dropped 9 bases, with 20 bases sitting between them. Germline V gives CDR1 SQVTM, CDR2 ANQGSEA. This chain's CDR3 is CSVIAGLGVGEQFF. DNA of the CDR3: TGCAGCGTTATAGCTGGGCTCGGGGTCGGTGAGCAGTTCTTC.

In this sample, this clonotype turned up a few times. The chain is built from TRBV29-1 and TRBJ2-4; no clear D gene. With 6 bases removed from V and 1 base from J, the gap between germline ends came to 13 bases. This CDR3 has 14 amino acids. From germline, CDR1 is SQVTM and CDR2 ANQGSEA. The CDR3 sequence is CSVRQNRAKNIQYF. The CDR3, as DNA: TGCAGCGTAAGACAAAACCGGGCCAAAAACATTCAGTACTTC.